Listed below are T cell receptor beta chains from one sample, sequenced in a study of glioma-infiltrating T cells. One entry per CDR3 protein, called by TCRdb with MiXCR from the multiplex PCR reads. Here the sample spans about 110,000 distinct CDR3 sequences, less than 30% being singletons. The sample taken for sequencing was glioma tissue, nonneoplastic brain tissue, or PBMCs (not recorded which). Receptors were obtained from a human donor with low-grade glioma or glioblastoma, undergoing nonglioma brain surgery, or in good health (not recorded which). CDR3s include the opening cysteine and the closing phenylalanine or tryptophan. The D gene is left open where the match is weak. Only some rows state a clone size, as once, few, many or a class for expanded clones.

size | J | V | D | DNA | CDR3
many | TRBJ2-3 | TRBV6-1 | NA | TGTGCCAGCAGTCGGGGTCCAGATACGCAGTATTTT | CASSRGPDTQYF
many | TRBJ1-3 | TRBV11-2 | NA | TGTGCCAGCAGCTTAATCGGGGACACCATATATTTT | CASSLIGDTIYF
few | TRBJ1-2 | TRBV4-2 | NA | TGTGCCAGCAGCCAAGGGGGGGTTAACTATGGCTACACCTTC | CASSQGGVNYGYTF
NA | TRBJ2-1 | TRBV4-1 | TRBD2 | TGCGCCAGCAGCCAAGAGTGGCTAGCGGGAAGGGTGTACAATGAGCAGTTCTTC | CASSQEWLAGRVYNEQFF
NA | TRBJ2-5 | TRBV4-3 | NA | TGCGCTAGCAGCCAAGATTGCAAGGCGACCCAGTACTTC | CASSQDCKATQYF
many | TRBJ1-1 | TRBV19 | NA | TGTGCCAGTAGACTCGTCGGTGAAGCTTTCTTT | CASRLVGEAFF
many | TRBJ2-7 | TRBV5-1 | TRBD1 | TGCGCCAGCAACTTGGGGACAGCTCCGACCTACGAGCAGTACTTC | CASNLGTAPTYEQYF
many | TRBJ1-2 | TRBV5-4 | TRBD1 | TGTGCCAGCAGCAGTTTGACAGGGGACTATGGCTACACCTTC | CASSSLTGDYGYTF
few | TRBJ2-5 | TRBV11-3 | NA | TGTGCCAGCAGCTTAGACGGGAAAGAGACCCAGTACTTC | CASSLDGKETQYF
medium-sized | TRBJ1-2 | TRBV20-1 | NA | TGCAGCGACTATGGCTACACCTTC | CSDYGYTF
many | TRBJ1-5 | TRBV20-1 | NA | TGCAGTGCTAGCGAGGCCCCCTGGGGAGGGGGACGATATAGCAATCAGCCCCAGCATTTT | CSASEAPWGGGRYSNQPQHF